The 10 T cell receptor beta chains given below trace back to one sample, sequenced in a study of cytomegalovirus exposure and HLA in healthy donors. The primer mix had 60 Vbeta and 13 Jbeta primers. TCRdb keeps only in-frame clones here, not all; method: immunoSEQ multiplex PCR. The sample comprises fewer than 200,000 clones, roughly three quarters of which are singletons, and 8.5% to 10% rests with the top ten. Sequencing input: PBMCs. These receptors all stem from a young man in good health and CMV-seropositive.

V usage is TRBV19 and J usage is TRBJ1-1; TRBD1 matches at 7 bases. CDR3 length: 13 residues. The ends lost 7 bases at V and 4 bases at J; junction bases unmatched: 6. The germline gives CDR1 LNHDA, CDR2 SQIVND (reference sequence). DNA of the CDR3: TGTGCCAGTACTGACAGGGTGGCCACTGAAGCTTTCTTT. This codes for CASTDRVATEAFF.

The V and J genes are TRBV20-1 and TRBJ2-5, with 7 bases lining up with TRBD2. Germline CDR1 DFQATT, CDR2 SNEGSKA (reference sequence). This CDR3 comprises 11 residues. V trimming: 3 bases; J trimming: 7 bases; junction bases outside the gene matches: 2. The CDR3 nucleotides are TGCAGTGCTAGCGGGGGGAGGACCCAGTACTTC. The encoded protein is CSASGGRTQYF.

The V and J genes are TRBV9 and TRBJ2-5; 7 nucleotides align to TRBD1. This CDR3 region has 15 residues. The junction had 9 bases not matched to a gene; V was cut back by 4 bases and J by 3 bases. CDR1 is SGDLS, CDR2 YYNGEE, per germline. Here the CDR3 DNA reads TGTGCCAGCAGCCCCCATGGGACAGAAAAAGAGACCCAGTACTTC. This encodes CASSPHGTEKETQYF.

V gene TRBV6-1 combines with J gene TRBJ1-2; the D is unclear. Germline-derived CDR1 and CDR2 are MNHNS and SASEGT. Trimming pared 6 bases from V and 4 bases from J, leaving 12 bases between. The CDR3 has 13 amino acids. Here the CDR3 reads CASRAGLAYGYTF. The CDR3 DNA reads TGTGCCAGCAGGGCAGGTCTGGCCTATGGCTACACCTTC.

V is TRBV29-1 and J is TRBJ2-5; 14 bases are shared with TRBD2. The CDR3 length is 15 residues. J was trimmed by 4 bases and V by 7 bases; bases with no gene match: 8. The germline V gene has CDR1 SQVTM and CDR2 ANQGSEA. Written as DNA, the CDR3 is TGCAGCGGGAGGAGACTAGCGGGAGGGCCAGAGACCCAGTACTTC. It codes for CSGRRLAGGPETQYF.

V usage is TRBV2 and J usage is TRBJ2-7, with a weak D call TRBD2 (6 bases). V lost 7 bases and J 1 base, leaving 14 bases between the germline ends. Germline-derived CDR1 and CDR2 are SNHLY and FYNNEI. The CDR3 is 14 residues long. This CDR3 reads CASTERVISYEQYF. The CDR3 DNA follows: TGTGCCAGCACGGAGCGGGTGATATCCTACGAGCAGTACTTC.

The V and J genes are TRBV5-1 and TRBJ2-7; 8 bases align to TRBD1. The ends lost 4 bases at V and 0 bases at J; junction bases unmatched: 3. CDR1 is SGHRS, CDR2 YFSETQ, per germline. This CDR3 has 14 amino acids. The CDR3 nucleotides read TGCGCCAGCAGCCCAGGGGGCCTCTCCTACGAGCAGTACTTC. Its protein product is CASSPGGLSYEQYF.

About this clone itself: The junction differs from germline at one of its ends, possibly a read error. CDR3 nucleotide sequence: TGCGCCAGCAGCTTCAGGGGGGAAGCCGGGGCCAACGGCCTGACTTTC. Its translation is CASSFRGEAGANGLTF. The chain carries TRBV5-1 and TRBJ2-6; a possible D gene is TRBD1 (7 bases). Per the germline V gene, CDR1 is SGHRS and CDR2 is YFSETQ. This CDR3 is 16 amino acids long.

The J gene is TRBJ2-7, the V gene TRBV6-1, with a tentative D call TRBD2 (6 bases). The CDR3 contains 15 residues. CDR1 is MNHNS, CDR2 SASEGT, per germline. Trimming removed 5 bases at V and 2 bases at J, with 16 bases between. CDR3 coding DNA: TGTGCCAGCAGTCAGGACGGGGGAAAGCCCTACGAGCAGTACTTC. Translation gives CASSQDGGKPYEQYF.

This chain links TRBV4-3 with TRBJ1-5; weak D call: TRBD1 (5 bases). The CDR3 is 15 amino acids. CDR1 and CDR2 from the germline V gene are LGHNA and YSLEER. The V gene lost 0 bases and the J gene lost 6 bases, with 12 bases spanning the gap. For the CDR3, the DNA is TGCGCCAGCAGCCAAGAGGGGGGGATTCGTCAGCCCCAGCATTTT. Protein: CASSQEGGIRQPQHF.